This TCR beta chain was recorded in a study of T-cell memory formation after mild COVID-19. In the study overall: Most TCR clusters belonged to a single donor.

On this clonotype itself: Its antigen is still unknown.

cDNA libraries for TCR alpha and TCR beta, carrying sample barcodes and UMIs, came from 5'RACE with constant-segment primers. Using its own MiXCR run on the 5' RACE reads, TCRdb lists one record per CDR3 protein. The data show approximately 500,000 distinct CDR3 sequences, around 25% seen once. Points from the study as a whole: Among clones contracting day 15 to 85, CD4/CD8 was balanced, whereas later expanders leaned CD4+. Among contracting clones, CD4+ were mainly CM/EM and CD8+ enriched in EMRA.

The trim removed 6 bases at V and 3 bases at J, leaving 4 bases unmatched. Germline values: CDR1 LNHDA, CDR2 SQIVND (reference sequence). There are 13 residues in the CDR3. The TCR was taken from an adult woman who had mild COVID-19 (a few samples of this study predate the infection). Cell type and time point are not known. V and J are TRBV19 and TRBJ2-5; the match to TRBD2 covers 7 bases. Source material: PBMCs or a T cell subset sorted from them (not recorded which). This CDR3 is CASRFRGEETQYF. Here the CDR3 DNA reads TGTGCCAGTAGGTTTCGGGGGGAAGAGACCCAGTACTTC.